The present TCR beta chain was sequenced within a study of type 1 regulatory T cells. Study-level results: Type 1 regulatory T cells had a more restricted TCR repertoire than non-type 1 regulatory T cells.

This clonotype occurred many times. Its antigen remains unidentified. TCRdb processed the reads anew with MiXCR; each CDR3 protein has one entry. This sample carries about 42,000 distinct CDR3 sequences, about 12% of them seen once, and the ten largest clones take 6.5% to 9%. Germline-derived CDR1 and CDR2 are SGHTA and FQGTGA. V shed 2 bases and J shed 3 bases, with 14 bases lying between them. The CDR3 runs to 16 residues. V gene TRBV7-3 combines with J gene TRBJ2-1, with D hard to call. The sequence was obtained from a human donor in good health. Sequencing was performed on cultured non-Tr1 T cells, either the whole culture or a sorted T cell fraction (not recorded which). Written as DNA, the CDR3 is TGTGCCAGCAGCTTAGGGATACGGGCGGACTACAATGAGCAGTTCTTC. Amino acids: CASSLGIRADYNEQFF.